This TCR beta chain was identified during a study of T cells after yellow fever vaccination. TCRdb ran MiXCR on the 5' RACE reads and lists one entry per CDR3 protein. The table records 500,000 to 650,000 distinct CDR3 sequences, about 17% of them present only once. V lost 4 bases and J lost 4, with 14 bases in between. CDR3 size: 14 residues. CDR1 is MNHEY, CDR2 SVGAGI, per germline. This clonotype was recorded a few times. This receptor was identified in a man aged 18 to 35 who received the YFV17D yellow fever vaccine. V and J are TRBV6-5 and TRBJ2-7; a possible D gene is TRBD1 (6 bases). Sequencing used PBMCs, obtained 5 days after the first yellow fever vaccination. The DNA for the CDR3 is TGTGCCAGCAGTTCGACAGGCAGCCGGTACGAGCAGTACTTC. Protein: CASSSTGSRYEQYF.